This T cell receptor beta chain was captured by sequencing in a study of STAT5B mutations in CD4+ large granular lymphocyte leukemia. The study, taken as a whole, reports: TRBV06-family usage was enriched in top patient clones (8/27) versus controls (2/35). No patients shared main leukemic clonotypes, though about 25% appeared at low frequency elsewhere. CD4-sorted patient repertoires seemed more clonal than healthy CD4+ repertoires.

The CDR3 spans 14 residues. The junction had 6 bases not matched to a gene; V was cut back by 6 bases and J by 6 bases. In germline, CDR1 is MNHNS, CDR2 SASEGT. Method: immunoSEQ multiplex PCR; TCRdb's copy keeps in-frame clones and lacks some. The sample lists roughly 30,000 clones, about 89% occurring once. Controls came from buffy coats of healthy blood donors. Note on this clone: Its matching antigen is unknown.

The rearrangement joins TRBV6-1 to TRBJ2-1, with TRBD2 matching over 9 bases. The sequencing input was CD4+ T cells from blood buffy coats. The TCR comes from a human donor in good health. CDR3 residues: CASRIAGAANEQFF. CDR3 DNA sequence: TGTGCCAGCAGAATAGCGGGAGCCGCCAATGAGCAGTTCTTC.